This TCR beta chain was captured by sequencing in a study of CD8+ T cells in alopecia areata. Study as a whole: Using the percentage of affected scalp area, treated patients' severity was scored. Whole-study results and caveats: More clonal than normal scalp was lesional scalp, particularly alopecia totalis/universalis. Scalp and blood samples kept many expanded lesional clones throughout tofacitinib.

Concerning this clone: As yet, its antigen is unknown.

As to treatment: oral pan-JAK inhibitor, 5-10 mg twice daily. Alopecia areata patients gave lesional scalp punch biopsies and peripheral blood samples. Extracted RNA was reverse transcribed, and the resulting cDNA served as sequencing template. Clones were read by immunoSEQ multiplex PCR, and TCRdb kept only the in-frame ones, dropping some. The profile shows 150,000 to 200,000 clones, approximately 57% of them singletons. Germline V gene lookup returns CDR1 SQVTM and CDR2 ANQGSEA. CDR3 length equals 14 residues. The V end lost 4 bases, the J end lost 3 bases, and 13 bases lay between the germline ends.

The chain has TRBV29-1 and TRBJ2-1; weak D call: TRBD1 (6 bases). This sample comprised CD4+ T cells sorted from blood, obtained at week 24, from a patient treated with tofacitinib. The clonotype originates from a human donor with alopecia areata. The DNA for the CDR3 is TGCAGCGTTGGGGGGACAAGCATCTACAATGAGCAGTTCTTC. Translated: CSVGGTSIYNEQFF.